The entry that follows covers one T cell receptor (beta chain) sequence. Its specificity is unknown. With a J-beta primer mix and a sample-barcoded 5' primer, a second PCR ran about 6 to 11 cycles. All samples yielded 2.5 million or more CDR3-containing paired-end reads. TCRdb reanalysed the 5' RACE reads using MiXCR and keeps one entry per CDR3 protein. There are 1.5 million to 2 million distinct CDR3 sequences in the sample; 49% occur only once, and roughly 2% lies in the top ten. This sample was taken from a study of blood T cells in healthy people across ages. Study results and caveats: Per million T cells, TCR beta diversity dropped about linearly as age rose.

From germline, CDR1 is MNHNY and CDR2 SVGAGI (reference sequence). With 5 bases removed from V and 0 bases from J, the gap between germline ends came to 13 bases. There are 16 residues in the CDR3. The V gene is TRBV6-6, the J gene TRBJ1-4, with TRBD1 as a possible D gene (6 bases). The sequencing input was blood. The sequence was obtained from a woman in her thirties or forties in good health. The CDR3 loop is CASSLEQGTTNEKLFF. The CDR3 DNA sequence: TGTGCCAGCAGTCTCGAACAGGGTACAACTAATGAAAAACTGTTTTTT.